This TCR beta chain appears in the sequencing data of a study of post-analysis software for immune sequencing data. Germline-derived CDR1 and CDR2 are SGHKS and YYEKEE (reference sequence). The CDR3 contains 13 residues. Carried by the TCR beta cDNA libraries were unique molecular identifiers. From around 0.96 to 9.9 million T cells, roughly 540,000 cDNA molecules were obtained. TCRdb re-derived calls from the PCR reads in MiXCR, one entry per CDR3 protein. The table has about 820,000 distinct CDR3 sequences, about 57% seen once; the top ten hold over 4%. On this clonotype itself: The antigen is not known.

General study points: In multiple sclerosis, normalized Chao1 diversity was significantly below that of controls. Controls showed lower frequencies than patients for a handful of TRBV segments, and TRBV5-6, TRBV5-1 and TRBV20-1 were among these. Batch-matched samples strongly co-clustered by F measure.

This clonotype was obtained from a girl between 10 and 17 years old with multiple sclerosis. J is TRBJ2-4 and V is TRBV5-5, with 10 bases aligning to TRBD1. Gene TRBJ2-7 matches the end of the DNA better, so the J call may be wrong. The sample comprised blood. CDR3 loop: CASSSGTGVEQYF. The CDR3 region has the DNA TGTGCCAGCAGCTCCGGGACAGGGGTCGAGCAGTACTTC.